Listed below are T cell receptor beta chains from one sample, sequenced in a study of shared clonotypes between healthy human individuals. The table came from immunoSEQ multiplex PCR; TCRdb's copy has only in-frame clones and leaves some out. This table holds around 1.9 million clones, 93% found once. The sample taken for sequencing was naive CD8+ T cells from PBMCs. All receptors derive from a man aged 18-30 years in good health. Some clones in this sample may be carry-over from other donors' samples. Both conserved end residues are part of each CDR3. A D gene is named only where the DNA matches it firmly. Some rows mark clone size as missing; the rest say once, few, many or name a class of expanded clone.

D,length,size,V,J,CDR3,DNA
NA,16,once,TRBV19,TRBJ1-2,CASSIDLLLDTYGYTF,TGTGCCAGTAGTATAGATTTACTGTTGGACACCTATGGCTACACCTTC
TRBD1,14,once,TRBV7-6,TRBJ2-7,CASTDRESSYEQYF,TGTGCCAGCACCGACAGGGAGAGCTCCTACGAGCAGTACTTC
TRBD1,17,once,TRBV4-3,TRBJ2-1,CASSQDLGQGVYNEQFF,TGCGCCAGCAGCCAAGATCTGGGGCAGGGGGTGTACAATGAGCAGTTCTTC
NA,15,once,TRBV6-1,TRBJ1-2,CASSGPILGGYGYTF,TGTGCCAGCAGCGGACCTATCCTAGGTGGCTATGGCTACACCTTC
NA,13,NA,TRBV6-1,TRBJ1-1,CASSEGSGTEAFF,TGTGCCAGCAGTGAGGGTTCTGGCACTGAAGCTTTCTTT
NA,13,NA,TRBV15,TRBJ1-2,CATSRVPDYGYTF,TGTGCCACCAGCAGAGTACCGGACTATGGCTACACCTTC
NA,17,NA,TRBV27,TRBJ2-7,CASSPFAETALSYEQYF,TGTGCCAGCAGCCCTTTTGCGGAAACCGCCCTCTCCTACGAGCAGTACTTC
TRBD1,12,once,TRBV28,TRBJ2-1,CASSPGGRTQFF,TGTGCCAGCAGTCCAGGGGGCAGGACGCAGTTCTTC
TRBD1,15,NA,TRBV10-3,TRBJ1-4,CAISRTGGLSEKLFF,TGTGCCATCAGTAGGACAGGGGGGCTAAGTGAAAAACTGTTTTTT
TRBD1,14,NA,TRBV28,TRBJ1-2,CASSSWTGTVGYTF,TGTGCCAGCAGTTCCTGGACAGGGACGGTAGGCTACACCTTC
NA,11,once,TRBV7-6,TRBJ2-3,CASFSTDTQYF,TGTGCCAGCTTCTCAACAGATACGCAGTATTTT
TRBD2,16,NA,TRBV28,TRBJ2-5,CASSFGALAGQETQYF,TGTGCCAGCAGTTTTGGAGCACTAGCGGGCCAAGAGACCCAGTACTTC
TRBD1,15,NA,TRBV5-1,TRBJ2-5,CASSLAGGAQETQYF,TGCGCCAGCAGCTTGGCAGGGGGAGCCCAAGAGACCCAGTACTTC
TRBD1,13,NA,TRBV19,TRBJ2-7,CASRQGASYEQYF,TGTGCCAGTCGACAGGGAGCCTCCTACGAGCAGTACTTC
TRBD1,14,NA,TRBV6-1,TRBJ2-4,CASRTRGLGDIQYF,TGTGCCAGCAGAACCAGGGGGCTCGGGGACATTCAGTACTTC
NA,13,few,TRBV10-3,TRBJ1-2,CAISGGNRGGYTF,TGTGCCATCAGTGGGGGGAATCGTGGTGGCTACACCTTC
TRBD2,17,NA,TRBV4-3,TRBJ2-1,CASSQEGAGGWYNEQFF,TGCGCCAGCAGCCAAGAAGGAGCGGGAGGCTGGTACAATGAGCAGTTCTTC
NA,15,NA,TRBV29-1,TRBJ1-1,CSVEEERVSTTEAFF,TGCAGCGTTGAGGAGGAGAGGGTGTCGACCACTGAAGCTTTCTTT
NA,12,NA,TRBV29-1,TRBJ2-7,CSVEEGGLGQYF,TGCAGCGTTGAAGAGGGGGGACTTGGGCAGTACTTC
NA,12,NA,TRBV6-5,TRBJ2-1,CASSAGQKGQFF,TGTGCCAGCAGTGCGGGCCAAAAGGGGCAGTTCTTC
TRBD1,14,NA,TRBV28,TRBJ2-2,CASSETGATGELFF,TGTGCCAGCAGTGAGACAGGGGCCACCGGGGAGCTGTTTTTT
NA,14,NA,TRBV28,TRBJ1-5,CASSFGQQNQPQHF,TGTGCCAGCAGTTTCGGACAGCAAAATCAGCCCCAGCATTTT
NA,13,NA,TRBV6-1,TRBJ1-5,CASRKQGIQPQHF,TGTGCCAGCAGGAAACAGGGAATTCAGCCCCAGCATTTT
NA,15,NA,TRBV6-1,TRBJ2-4,CASSEGTLAKNIQYF,TGTGCCAGCAGTGAGGGCACTCTAGCCAAAAACATTCAGTACTTC
TRBD2,14,NA,TRBV15,TRBJ2-1,CATLGLAGDNEQFF,TGTGCCACCCTGGGACTAGCGGGAGATAATGAGCAGTTCTTC
NA,14,NA,TRBV10-3,TRBJ1-5,CAMWGGGLNQPQHF,TGTGCCATGTGGGGAGGTGGGTTAAATCAGCCCCAGCATTTT
NA,17,once,TRBV7-3,TRBJ2-5,CASSLKFGQGWKETQYF,TGTGCCAGCAGCTTAAAGTTTGGGCAGGGCTGGAAAGAGACCCAGTACTTC
NA,15,NA,TRBV27,TRBJ1-5,CASSFSGGGNQPQHF,TGTGCCAGCAGTTTCTCGGGGGGTGGCAATCAGCCCCAGCATTTT
NA,14,NA,TRBV5-6,TRBJ2-2,CASSRTANTGELFF,TGTGCCAGCAGCCGGACAGCAAACACCGGGGAGCTGTTTTTT
TRBD2,17,NA,TRBV9,TRBJ2-3,CASSPSGLAGAPDTQYF,TGTGCCAGCAGCCCTTCGGGACTAGCGGGAGCTCCAGATACGCAGTATTTT
TRBD1,15,once,TRBV9,TRBJ1-1,CASSPRTGMGTEAFF,TGTGCCAGCAGCCCACGGACAGGGATGGGGACTGAAGCTTTCTTT
TRBD2,16,once,TRBV29-1,TRBJ2-7,CSVVGASGRSSYEQYF,TGCAGCGTTGTAGGGGCTAGCGGGCGCAGCTCCTACGAGCAGTACTTC
NA,16,NA,TRBV11-2,TRBJ2-3,CASSLWAGASTDTQYF,TGTGCCAGCAGCTTATGGGCAGGTGCTAGCACAGATACGCAGTATTTT
TRBD2,16,NA,TRBV28,TRBJ2-7,CASSPPAPSGSAEQYF,TGTGCCAGCAGCCCTCCCGCCCCCAGCGGGAGTGCCGAGCAGTACTTC
TRBD2,15,NA,TRBV5-6,TRBJ2-7,CASSLASSGTYEQYF,TGTGCCAGCAGCTTGGCGTCTAGCGGGACCTACGAGCAGTACTTC
NA,15,NA,TRBV19,TRBJ2-2,CASSRGGMNTGELFF,TGTGCCAGTAGTAGGGGCGGAATGAACACCGGGGAGCTGTTTTTT
TRBD2,17,NA,TRBV9,TRBJ2-2,CASSPRGGGHNTGELFF,TGTGCCAGCAGCCCCCGCGGGGGAGGGCACAACACCGGGGAGCTGTTTTTT
TRBD1,14,NA,TRBV13,TRBJ2-3,CASSSDRATDTQYF,TGTGCCAGCAGCTCGGACAGGGCAACAGATACGCAGTATTTT
TRBD1,16,NA,TRBV7-9,TRBJ2-7,CASSLPGQGNKYEQYF,TGTGCCAGCAGCTTGCCCGGACAGGGGAATAAGTACGAGCAGTACTTC
NA,10,NA,TRBV29-1,TRBJ1-1,CSVRNTEAFF,TGCAGCGTTCGGAACACTGAAGCTTTCTTT
NA,15,NA,TRBV19,TRBJ2-7,CATLAEGMFGYEQYF,TGTGCCACTCTGGCGGAGGGGATGTTTGGCTACGAGCAGTACTTC